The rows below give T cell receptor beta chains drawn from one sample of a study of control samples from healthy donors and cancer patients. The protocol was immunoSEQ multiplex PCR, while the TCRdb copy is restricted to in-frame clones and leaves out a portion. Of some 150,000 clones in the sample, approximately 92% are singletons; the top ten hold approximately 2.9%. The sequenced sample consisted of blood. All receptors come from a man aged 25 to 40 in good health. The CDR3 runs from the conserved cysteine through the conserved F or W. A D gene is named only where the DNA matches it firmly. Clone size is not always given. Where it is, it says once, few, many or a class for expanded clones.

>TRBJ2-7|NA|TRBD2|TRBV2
CASKREGAPTYEQYF
TGTGCCAGCAAAAGGGAGGGAGCACCTACCTACGAGCAGTACTTC
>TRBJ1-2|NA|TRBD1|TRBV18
CASSPQQGAGDGYTF
TGTGCCAGCTCACCCCAACAGGGGGCGGGGGATGGCTACACCTTC
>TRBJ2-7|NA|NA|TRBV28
CASRWALSYEQYF
TGTGCCAGCAGGTGGGCACTTTCCTACGAGCAGTACTTC
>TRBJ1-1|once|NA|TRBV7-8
CASGRGRGTEAFF
TGTGCCAGCGGTCGGGGGAGGGGGACTGAAGCTTTCTTT
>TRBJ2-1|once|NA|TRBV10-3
CAISFPGNNEQFF
TGTGCCATCAGTTTTCCTGGGAACAATGAGCAGTTCTTC
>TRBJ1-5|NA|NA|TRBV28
CASSFWGANQPQHF
TGTGCCAGCAGTTTTTGGGGTGCAAATCAGCCCCAGCATTTT
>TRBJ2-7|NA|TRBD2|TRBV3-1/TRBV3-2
CASSQEAGGQEQYF
TGTGCCAGCAGCCAAGAAGCGGGGGGGCAGGAGCAGTACTTC
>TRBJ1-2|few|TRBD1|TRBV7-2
CASSVSTGDYGYTF
TGTGCCAGCAGCGTCTCGACAGGGGACTATGGCTACACCTTC
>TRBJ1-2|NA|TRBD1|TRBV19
CASSLGQRDGYTF
TGTGCCAGTAGTTTGGGACAGCGTGATGGCTACACCTTC
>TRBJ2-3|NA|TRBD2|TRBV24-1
CATSDTSGGRDTQYF
TGTGCCACCAGTGATACTAGCGGGGGAAGGGATACGCAGTATTTT
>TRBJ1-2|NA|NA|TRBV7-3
CASSPSFGGYGYTF
TGTGCCAGCAGCCCCTCTTTCGGGGGCTATGGCTACACCTTC